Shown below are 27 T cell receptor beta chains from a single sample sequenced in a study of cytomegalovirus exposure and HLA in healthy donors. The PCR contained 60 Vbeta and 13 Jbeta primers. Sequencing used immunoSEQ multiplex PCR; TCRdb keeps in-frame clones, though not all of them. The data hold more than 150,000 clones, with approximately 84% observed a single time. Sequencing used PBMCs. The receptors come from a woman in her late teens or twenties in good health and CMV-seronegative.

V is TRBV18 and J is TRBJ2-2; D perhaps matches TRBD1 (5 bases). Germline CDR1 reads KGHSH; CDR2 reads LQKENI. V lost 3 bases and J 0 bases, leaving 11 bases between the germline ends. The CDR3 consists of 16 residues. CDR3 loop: CASSPVLQANTGELFF. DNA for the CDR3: TGTGCCAGCTCACCGGTTCTACAGGCGAACACCGGGGAGCTGTTTTTT.

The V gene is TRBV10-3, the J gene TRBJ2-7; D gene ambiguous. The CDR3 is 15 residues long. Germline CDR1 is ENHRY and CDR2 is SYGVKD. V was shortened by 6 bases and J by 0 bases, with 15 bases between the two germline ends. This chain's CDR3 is CAISIAKSVSYEQYF. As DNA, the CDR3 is TGTGCCATCAGCATAGCCAAAAGTGTCTCCTACGAGCAGTACTTC.

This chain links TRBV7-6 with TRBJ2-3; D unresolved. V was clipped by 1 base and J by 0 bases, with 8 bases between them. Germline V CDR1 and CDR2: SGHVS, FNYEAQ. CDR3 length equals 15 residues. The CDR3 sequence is CASSLVRSSTDTQYF. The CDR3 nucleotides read TGTGCCAGCAGCTTAGTGCGATCTAGCACAGATACGCAGTATTTT. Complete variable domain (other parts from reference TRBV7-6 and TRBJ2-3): GAGVSQSPRYKVTKRGQDVALRCDPISGHVSLYWYRQALGQGPEFLTYFNYEAQQDKSGLPNDRFSAERPEGSISTLTIQRTEQRDSAMYRCASSLVRSSTDTQYFGPGTRLTVL.

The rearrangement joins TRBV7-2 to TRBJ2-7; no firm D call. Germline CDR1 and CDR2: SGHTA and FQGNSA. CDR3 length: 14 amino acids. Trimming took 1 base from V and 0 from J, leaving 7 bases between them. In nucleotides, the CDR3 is TGTGCCAGCAGCTTAGTGTCGGTCTCCTACGAGCAGTACTTC. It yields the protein CASSLVSVSYEQYF.

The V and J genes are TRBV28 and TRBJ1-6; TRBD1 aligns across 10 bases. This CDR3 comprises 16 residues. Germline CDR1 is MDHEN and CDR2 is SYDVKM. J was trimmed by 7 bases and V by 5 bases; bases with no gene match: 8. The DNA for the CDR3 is TGTGCCAGCAGTAGACAGGGGGCGAGAAGGAATTCACCCCTCCACTTT. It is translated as CASSRQGARRNSPLHF.

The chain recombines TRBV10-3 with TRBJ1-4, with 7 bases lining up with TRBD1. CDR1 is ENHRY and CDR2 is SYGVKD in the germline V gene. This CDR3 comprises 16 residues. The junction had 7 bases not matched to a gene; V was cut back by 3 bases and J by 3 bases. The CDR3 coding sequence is TGTGCCATCAGTGACTTCCGGGACAGCTCTAATGAAAAACTGTTTTTT. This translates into CAISDFRDSSNEKLFF.

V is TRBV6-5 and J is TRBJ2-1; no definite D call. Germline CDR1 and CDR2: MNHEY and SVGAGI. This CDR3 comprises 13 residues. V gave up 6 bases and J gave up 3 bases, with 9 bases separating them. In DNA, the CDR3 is TGTGCCAGCAGCCAGGCGAACTACAATGAGCAGTTCTTC. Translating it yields CASSQANYNEQFF.

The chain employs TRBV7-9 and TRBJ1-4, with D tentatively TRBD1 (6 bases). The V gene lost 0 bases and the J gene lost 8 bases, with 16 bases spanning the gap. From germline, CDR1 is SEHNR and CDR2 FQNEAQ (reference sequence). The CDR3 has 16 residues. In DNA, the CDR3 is TGTGCCAGCAGCTTAGCGCTCCGGGACAACTTCGAAAAACTGTTTTTT. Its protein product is CASSLALRDNFEKLFF.

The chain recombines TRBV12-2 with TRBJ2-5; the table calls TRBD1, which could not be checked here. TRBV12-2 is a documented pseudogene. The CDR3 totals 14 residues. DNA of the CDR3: TGTGCAAGTCACCCAGGGGGCGGTCAAGAGACCCAGTACTTC. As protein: CASHPGGGQETQYF.

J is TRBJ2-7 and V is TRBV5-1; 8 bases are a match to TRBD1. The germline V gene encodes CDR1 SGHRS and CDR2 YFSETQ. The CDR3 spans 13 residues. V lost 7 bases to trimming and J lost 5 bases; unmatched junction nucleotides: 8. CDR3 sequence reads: CASARQGTNEQYF. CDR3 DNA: TGCGCCAGCGCGCGACAGGGGACCAACGAGCAGTACTTC.

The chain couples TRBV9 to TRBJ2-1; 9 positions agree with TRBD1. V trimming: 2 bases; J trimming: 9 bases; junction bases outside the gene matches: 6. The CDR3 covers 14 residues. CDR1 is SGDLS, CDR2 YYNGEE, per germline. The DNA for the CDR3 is TGTGCCAGCAGCGTGGGACAGGGTGTTCGTGAGCAGTTCTTC. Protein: CASSVGQGVREQFF.

DNA for the CDR3: TGTGCCAGTAGTATGGGGCCTTTGGTTGGAGGAAACACCATATATTTT. Its translation: CASSMGPLVGGNTIYF. The V and J genes are TRBV19 and TRBJ1-3; D might be TRBD1 (5 bases). Trimming took off 3 bases at V and 4 bases at J, with 16 bases between the two ends. Germline CDR1 LNHDA, CDR2 SQIVND (reference sequence). The length of the CDR3 is 16 residues.

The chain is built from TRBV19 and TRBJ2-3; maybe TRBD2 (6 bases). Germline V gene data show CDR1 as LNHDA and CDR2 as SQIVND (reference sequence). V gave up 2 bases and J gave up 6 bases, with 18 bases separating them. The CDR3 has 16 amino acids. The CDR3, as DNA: TGTGCCAGTAGTATACTGGCGGGGCCAGGTGGGGATACGCAGTATTTT. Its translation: CASSILAGPGGDTQYF.

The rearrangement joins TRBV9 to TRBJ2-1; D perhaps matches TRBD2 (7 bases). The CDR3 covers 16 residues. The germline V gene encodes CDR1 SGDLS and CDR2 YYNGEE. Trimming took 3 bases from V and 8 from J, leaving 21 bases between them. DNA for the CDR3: TGTGCCAGCAGCGACCGGGGGGCGCTTCAGGATGATGAGCAGTTCTTC. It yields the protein CASSDRGALQDDEQFF.

CDR3 protein: CASSLAFGLAETYEQYF. In DNA form, the CDR3 reads TGTGCCAGCAGCTTGGCGTTTGGACTAGCGGAGACCTACGAGCAGTACTTC. This chain connects TRBV5-8 to TRBJ2-7; 10 bases agree with TRBD2. CDR3 size: 17 residues. Trimming at V came to 0 bases and at J to 2 bases, leaving 8 bases not matched to a gene. Germline CDR1 is SGHTS and CDR2 is YDEGEE.

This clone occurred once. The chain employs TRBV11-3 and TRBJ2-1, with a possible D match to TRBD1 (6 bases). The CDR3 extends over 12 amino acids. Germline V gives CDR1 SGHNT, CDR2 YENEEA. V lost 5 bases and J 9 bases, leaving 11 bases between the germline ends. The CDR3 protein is CASSPPQGEQFF. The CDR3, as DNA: TGTGCCAGCAGCCCACCACAGGGTGAGCAGTTCTTC.

The CDR3 DNA follows: TGTGCCAGCAGCTCACAGGGGGCCAATCAGCCCCAGCATTTT. Residues: CASSSQGANQPQHF. This sequence joins TRBV7-9 and TRBJ1-5; 9 nucleotides match TRBD1. After removal of 4 bases from V and 3 bases from J, the junction contained 1 base not matched to a gene. The germline gives CDR1 SEHNR, CDR2 FQNEAQ (reference sequence). The CDR3 totals 14 residues.

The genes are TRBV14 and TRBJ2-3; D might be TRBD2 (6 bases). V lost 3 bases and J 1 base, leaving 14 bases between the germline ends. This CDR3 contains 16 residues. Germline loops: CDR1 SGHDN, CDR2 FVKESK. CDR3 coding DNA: TGTGCCAGCAGCCACGTACTAGCCTGGGGCACAGATACGCAGTATTTT. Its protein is CASSHVLAWGTDTQYF.

As DNA, the CDR3 is TGTGCCAGCAGTTTCAGGGAAAGCGGGGAGCTGTTTTTT. It encodes CASSFRESGELFF. The chain links TRBV27 to TRBJ2-2; tentatively, D is TRBD1 (5 bases). V was pared by 3 bases and J by 7 bases, with 9 bases between. Germline CDR1 is MNHEY and CDR2 is SMNVEV (reference sequence). The CDR3 is 13 amino acids.

In nucleotides, the CDR3 is TGCGCCAGCAGCTTGGTAACCGGGTCACTTTATGAGCAGTTCTTC. Protein sequence: CASSLVTGSLYEQFF. The chain employs TRBV5-1 and TRBJ2-1; D is unclear. The CDR3 consists of 15 residues. Germline V gene lookup returns CDR1 SGHRS and CDR2 YFSETQ. V was trimmed by 0 bases and J by 8 bases, leaving 15 bases between them.

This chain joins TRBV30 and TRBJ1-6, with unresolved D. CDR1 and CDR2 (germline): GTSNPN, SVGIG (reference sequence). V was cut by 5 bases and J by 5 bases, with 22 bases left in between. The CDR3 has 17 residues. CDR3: CAWAGSWGSENNSPLHF. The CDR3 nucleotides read TGTGCCTGGGCGGGGAGTTGGGGATCCGAGAATAATTCACCCCTCCACTTT.

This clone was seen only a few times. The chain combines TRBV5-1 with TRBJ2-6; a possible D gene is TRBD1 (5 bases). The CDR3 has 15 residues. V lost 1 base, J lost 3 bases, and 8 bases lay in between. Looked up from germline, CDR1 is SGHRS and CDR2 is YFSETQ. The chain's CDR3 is CASSLTGLGANVLTF. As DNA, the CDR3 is TGCGCCAGCAGCTTGACAGGCCTTGGGGCCAACGTCCTGACTTTC.

CDR3 coding DNA: TGTGCCAGCAGTTTATCGAGGTCCGTTGGAAACACCATATATTTT. Protein product: CASSLSRSVGNTIYF. The chain has TRBV27 and TRBJ1-3; D gene unclear. V lost 0 bases, J lost 3 bases, and 9 bases lay in between. Germline loops: CDR1 MNHEY, CDR2 SMNVEV (reference sequence). CDR3 length: 15 residues.

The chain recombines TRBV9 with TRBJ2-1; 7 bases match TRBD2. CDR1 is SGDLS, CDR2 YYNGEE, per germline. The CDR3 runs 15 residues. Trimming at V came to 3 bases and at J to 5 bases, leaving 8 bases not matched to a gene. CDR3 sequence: CASSGSGLFNNEQFF. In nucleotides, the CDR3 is TGTGCCAGCAGCGGGTCGGGACTATTTAACAATGAGCAGTTCTTC.

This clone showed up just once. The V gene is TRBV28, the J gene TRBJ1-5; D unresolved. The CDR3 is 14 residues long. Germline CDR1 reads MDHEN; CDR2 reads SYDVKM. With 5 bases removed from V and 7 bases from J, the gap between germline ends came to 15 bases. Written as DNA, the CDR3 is TGTGCCAGCAGTCCAAGGAGCCTCTCCCAGCCCCAGCATTTT. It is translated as CASSPRSLSQPQHF.

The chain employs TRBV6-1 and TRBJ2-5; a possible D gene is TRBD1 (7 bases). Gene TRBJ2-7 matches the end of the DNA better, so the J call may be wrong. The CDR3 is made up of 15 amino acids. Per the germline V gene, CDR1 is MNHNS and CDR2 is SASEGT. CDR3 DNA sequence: TGTGCCAGCAGTGAAATAGGAGGCAGGGGGGACGAGCAGTACTTC. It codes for CASSEIGGRGDEQYF.

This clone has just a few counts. The CDR3 DNA sequence: TGTGCCAGCAGCACACGTCAGGGTATCGGCAACTATGGCTACACCTTC. This codes for CASSTRQGIGNYGYTF. This rearrangement joins TRBV5-6 to TRBJ1-2; D possibly corresponds to TRBD1 (5 bases). The V end was cut by 4 bases, the J end by 2 bases, with 18 bases between. The CDR3 spans 16 residues. Germline CDR1 and CDR2: SGHDT and YYEEEE.